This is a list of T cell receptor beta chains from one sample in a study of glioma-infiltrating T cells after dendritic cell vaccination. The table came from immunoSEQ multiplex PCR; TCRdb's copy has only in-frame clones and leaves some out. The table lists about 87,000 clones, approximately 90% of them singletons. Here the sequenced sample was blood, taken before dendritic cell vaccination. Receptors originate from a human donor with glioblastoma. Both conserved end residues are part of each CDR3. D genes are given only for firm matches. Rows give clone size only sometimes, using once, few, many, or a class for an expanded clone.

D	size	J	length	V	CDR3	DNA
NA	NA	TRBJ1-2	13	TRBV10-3	CAISLDRIYGYTF	TGTGCCATCAGTTTAGACAGAATCTATGGCTACACCTTC
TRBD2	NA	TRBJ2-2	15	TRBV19	CASSARGGATGELFF	TGTGCCAGTAGTGCCCGGGGGGGGGCCACCGGGGAGCTGTTTTTT
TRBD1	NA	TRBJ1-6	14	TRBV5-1	CASCSGTANSPLHF	TGCGCCAGCTGCTCCGGGACAGCAAATTCACCCCTCCACTTT
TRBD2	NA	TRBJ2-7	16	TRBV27	CASRRVGRGGTYEQYF	TGTGCCAGCAGAAGAGTGGGGCGGGGGGGTACCTACGAGCAGTACTTC
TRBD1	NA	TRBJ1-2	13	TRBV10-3	CAISPDRVTGYTF	TGTGCCATCAGCCCGGACAGGGTCACTGGCTACACCTTC
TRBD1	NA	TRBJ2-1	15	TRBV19	CAEGGQGTRPGEQFF	TGTGCCGAAGGGGGACAGGGGACTCGACCGGGCGAGCAGTTCTTC
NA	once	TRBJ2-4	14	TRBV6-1	CASSDRERGGQGNF	TGTGCCAGCAGTGACCGGGAGAGAGGGGGCCAAGGGAACTTC
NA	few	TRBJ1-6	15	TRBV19	CASKRVYQGNSPLHF	TGTGCCAGTAAAAGGGTTTATCAGGGGAATTCACCCCTCCACTTT
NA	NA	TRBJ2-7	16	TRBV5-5	CASSRTHRGGTYEQYF	TGTGCCAGCAGCCGGACACACAGAGGGGGTACCTACGAGCAGTACTTC
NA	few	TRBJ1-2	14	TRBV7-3	CASSLGGSSYGYTF	TGTGCCAGCAGCCTGGGGGGGAGCAGCTATGGCTACACCTTC
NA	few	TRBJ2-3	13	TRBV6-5	CASTGVGTDTQYF	TGTGCCAGCACCGGGGTCGGCACAGATACGCAGTATTTT
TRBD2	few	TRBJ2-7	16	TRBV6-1	CASSEWASGSISEQYF	TGTGCCAGCAGTGAATGGGCTAGCGGGAGTATATCCGAGCAGTACTTC
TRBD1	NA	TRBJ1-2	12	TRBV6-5	CASRKDRDGYTF	TGTGCCAGCAGAAAAGACAGGGATGGCTACACCTTC
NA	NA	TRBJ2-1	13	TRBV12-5	CASGLGYSNEQFF	TGTGCTAGTGGTTTGGGGTACTCGAATGAGCAGTTCTTC
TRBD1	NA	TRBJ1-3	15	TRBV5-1	CASSQSGTAGNTIYF	TGCGCCAGCAGCCAATCCGGGACAGCTGGAAACACCATATATTTT
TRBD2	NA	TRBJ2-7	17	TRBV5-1	CASSRSWQAGVSYEQYF	TGCGCCAGCAGTCGATCTTGGCAAGCGGGAGTTTCTTACGAGCAGTACTTC
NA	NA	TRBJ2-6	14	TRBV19	CASNRDSGANVLTF	TGTGCCAGTAACAGGGACTCTGGGGCCAACGTCCTGACTTTC
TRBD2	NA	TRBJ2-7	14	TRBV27	CASSLSASGYEQYF	TGTGCCAGCAGTTTATCGGCTAGCGGCTACGAGCAGTACTTC
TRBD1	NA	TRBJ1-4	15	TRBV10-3	CAISESRTGVEKLFF	TGTGCCATCAGTGAGAGCAGGACAGGGGTCGAAAAACTGTTTTTT
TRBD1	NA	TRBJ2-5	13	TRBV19	CASARTGQETQYF	TGTGCCAGTGCCCGGACAGGCCAAGAGACCCAGTACTTC
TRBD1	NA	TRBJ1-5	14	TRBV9	CASSLGQGGQPQHF	TGTGCCAGCAGTCTAGGACAGGGCGGACAGCCCCAGCATTTT
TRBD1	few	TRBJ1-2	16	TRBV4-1	CASSRPGDRDPFGYTF	TGCGCCTCTTCTCGCCCCGGGGACAGGGACCCTTTTGGCTACACCTTC
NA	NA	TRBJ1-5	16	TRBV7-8	CASSSSEGTGNQPQHF	TGTGCCAGCAGCTCCTCGGAGGGTACGGGCAATCAGCCCCAGCATTTT
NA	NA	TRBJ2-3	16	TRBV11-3	CASRKKGGLGTDTQYF	TGTGCCAGCAGGAAAAAGGGGGGGCTCGGCACAGATACGCAGTATTTT
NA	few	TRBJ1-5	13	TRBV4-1	CASSQGTLQPQHF	TGCGCCAGCAGCCAAGGGACACTCCAGCCCCAGCATTTT
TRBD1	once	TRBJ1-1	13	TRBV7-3	CASSLTTGAEAFF	TGTGCCAGCAGCTTAACGACAGGGGCTGAAGCTTTCTTT
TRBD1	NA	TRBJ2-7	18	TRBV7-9	CASRPGTGINSARYEQYF	TGTGCCAGCAGACCGGGGACAGGGATAAATTCGGCGCGCTACGAGCAGTACTTC
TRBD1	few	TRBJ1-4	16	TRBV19	CASSTYPGQGSEKLFF	TGTGCCAGTAGTACCTACCCCGGACAGGGAAGTGAAAAACTGTTTTTT
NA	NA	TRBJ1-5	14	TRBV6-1	CASTFGQSNQPQHF	TGTGCCAGCACCTTTGGACAGAGCAATCAGCCCCAGCATTTT
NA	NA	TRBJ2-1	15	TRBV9	CASSPKQVLSNEQFF	TGTGCCAGCAGCCCCAAGCAGGTCCTCTCCAATGAGCAGTTCTTC
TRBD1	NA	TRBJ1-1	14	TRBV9	CASSDTGEYTEAFF	TGTGCCAGCAGCGATACAGGGGAGTACACTGAAGCTTTCTTT
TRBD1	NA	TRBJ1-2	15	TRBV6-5	CASSRSTGATGGYTF	TGTGCCAGCAGTCGGTCGACAGGGGCAACCGGGGGCTACACCTTC
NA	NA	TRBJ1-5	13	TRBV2	CASNGVADQPQHF	TGTGCCAGCAACGGGGTCGCGGATCAGCCCCAGCATTTT
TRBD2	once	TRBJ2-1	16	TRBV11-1	CASSRTSGRSYNEQFF	TGTGCCAGCAGTCGGACTAGCGGACGCTCCTACAATGAGCAGTTCTTC
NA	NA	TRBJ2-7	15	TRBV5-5	CASSLGQGRLYEQYF	TGTGCCAGCAGCTTGGGGCAGGGGCGGCTCTACGAGCAGTACTTC
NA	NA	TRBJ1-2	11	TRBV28	CASGGGYGYTF	TGTGCCAGCGGAGGAGGGTATGGCTACACCTTC
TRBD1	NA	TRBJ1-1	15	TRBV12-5	CASGLVQGAGPEAFF	TGTGCTAGTGGTTTGGTACAGGGGGCTGGGCCTGAAGCTTTCTTT
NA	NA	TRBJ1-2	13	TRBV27	CASSSFGGGGYTF	TGTGCCAGCAGTTCTTTCGGGGGGGGTGGCTACACCTTC